The clone carrying this TCR beta chain was recorded many times. What it binds is not known. It was with a sample-barcoded 5' primer and a J-beta primer mix that a second PCR of roughly 7 to 12 cycles was run. Unique molecular identifiers of 12 random nucleotides labeled each cDNA. One entry per CDR3 protein, called by TCRdb with MiXCR from the 5' RACE reads. The sample holds 600,000 or so distinct CDR3 sequences; 25% to 30% are singletons and the top ten take 15% to 18%. CDR3 length equals 17 residues. There were healthy Caucasian individuals from Russia, aged about 6 to 100, serving as donors. Each donor had about 9.6 milliliters of peripheral blood drawn. This sample is drawn from a study of blood T cells in healthy people across ages. Whole-study findings and limits: Using unsorted PBMCs precluded a conclusive naive versus antigen-experienced comparison.

The V call is TRBV21-1, the J call TRBJ1-6; TRBD1, the D gene given by the table, was not confirmed from the DNA. TRBV21-1 is a recognized pseudogene. Specimen: blood. This receptor was identified in a woman of 80 years or more in good health. CDR3 sequence (DNA): TGTGCCAGCAGCATCGCCCCCCGATTCGTCTATAATTCACCCCTCCACTTT. The encoded protein is CASSIAPRFVYNSPLHF.